The 2 T cell receptor beta chains below come from one sample, sequenced in a study of T cell repertoires in cytomegalovirus infection. TCRdb re-called the reads through MiXCR, storing one row per CDR3 protein. The sample contains about 740,000 distinct CDR3 sequences, approximately 40% of which appear only once. Sequencing was performed on PBMCs. The receptors come from a human donor in good health (CMV status not recorded). Some clones in this sample may be carry-over from other donors' samples.

The chain carries TRBV19 and TRBJ2-5; D is possibly TRBD1 or TRBD2 (5 bases each). Germline lookup yields CDR1 LNHDA and CDR2 SQIVND (reference sequence). V lost 0 bases to trimming and J lost 6 bases, with 14 bases between them. This CDR3 region has 15 residues. The CDR3 sequence is CASSIDGVEGQTQYF. The CDR3, as DNA: TGTGCCAGTAGTATAGACGGAGTTGAGGGGCAGACCCAGTACTTC.

This chain links TRBV2 with TRBJ2-1, with TRBD1 identical over 8 bases. The V and J ends lost 11 bases and 5 bases, in that order; junction bases with no gene match: 5. The CDR3 covers 12 residues. Germline V gene lookup returns CDR1 SNHLY and CDR2 FYNNEI. The CDR3 region is CAVGQGNNEQFF. Written as DNA, the CDR3 is TGTGCCGTCGGACAGGGAAACAATGAGCAGTTCTTC.